This T cell receptor (beta chain) stems from a study of human T cells and chemical hapten exposure (dated by TCRdb to the early 2020s). With respect to the entire study: For sensitization, 2% DPC in acetone was applied to an approximately 2 cm by approximately 2 cm area of upper inner arm skin. Patients additionally received weekly therapeutic DPC doses to the scalp throughout the roughly 25-week study period. Patch testing was performed on the upper back with Finn chambers containing 0.01% DPC, and the patch tests were scored after 6 days according to International Contact Dermatitis Research Group standards. The mostly female patient cohort included alopecia areata with under or over 50% scalp involvement, alopecia totalis and alopecia universalis. The libraries were sequenced as a pool, and the TCR yield per sample differed mostly because of small variations in library volumes within the pool. Peripheral blood TCR repertoire changes were tracked in vivo in alopecia patients during primary and secondary sensitization to the hapten diphenylcyclopropenone (DPC). Patient blood was sampled pre-sensitization (week 0) and at 2, 6 and about 24 weeks after DPC sensitization. Blood for TCR sequencing was provided by twenty-nine alopecia patients at one to four time points (pre-sensitization, 2, 6 and 24 weeks).

Reading the label with the study, this specimen's time point is: patch test 2, 6 weeks after DPC sensitization. The treatment or condition label of this sample denotes: therapeutic diphenylcyclopropenone sensitization with weekly scalp DPC. At every patch-test visit, the blood draw took place before the patch test was put on. To be eligible, patients had to be aged 18 to 70, diagnosed with alopecia and judged suitable for DPC therapy, while pregnant patients were excluded. Unfractionated whole blood was collected in Tempus Blood RNA tubes, and total RNA was extracted from that blood. The library relied on RACE. Sequencing was carried out with a NextSeq 500. During library preparation, unique molecular identifiers were attached to individual cDNA molecules so that TCRs could be counted in a quantitative, reproducible way. For every blood RNA sample, sequencing covered both the TCR alpha and TCR beta chains. The authors processed their data as follows. The median number of TCRs per sample was 95,638, ranging from roughly 23,224 to 690,600. The Decombinator software suite was used to annotate the V, J and CDR3 of the TCR reads. For PS versus PT1 abundance plots, all samples were subsampled to the same number of TCRs (28,000). Expanded TCRs were defined as absent before sensitization and observed at least eight times at the 2-week time point. TCRdb cleaned the public reads at Q25 with fastp, built clones with MiXCR and kept in-frame beta chains. Rows with one shared CDR3 protein collapse into an entry with the most common genes and DNA. TCRdb's processing, not the authors' own work, is the source of the V and J calls. The sample includes tens of thousands of distinct CDR3 sequences, with roughly 11% observed a single time. Under 2.5% of the sample goes to the ten largest clones.

Paper-wide results and their limitations: After repeated subsampling, changes were observed in the strength of the expansion versus patch-test correlation and in the threshold at which the correlation became significant. DPC sensitization did not change how many TCRs were above 1 in 1000 frequency, and no evidence was found of alterations in global repertoire structure. Patch test score correlated positively with the number of PT1 expanded TCRs, reaching significance at thresholds 8, 16 and 32 but not at 4. Significantly more large CDR3 similarity clusters were formed by expanded TCRs than by pre-sensitization or healthy control sets, consistent with antigen-driven responses. Because every patient had alopecia, a presumed autoimmune disease, the patients' immune response might differ from that of healthy individuals.

The trim is 6 bases for V and 3 bases for J, with a gap of 12 bases between the germline ends. Inclusive of the bounding cysteine and phenylalanine, the CDR3 is 14 residues long. Only the CDR3 DNA is retained, 42 bases long and in frame from the first base. According to the germline V gene (reference sequence), CDR1 reads MNHNY and CDR2 reads SVGAGI. This clonotype was seen only a few times. Its target antigen remains unknown. No much larger clone exists at a distance of one base, and base qualities are not known. The TCR comes from a middle-aged man with alopecia areata. Some clones in this sample may be carry-over from other donors' samples. Sequenced here: whole blood, sampled in connection with sensitization to the hapten diphenylcyclopropenone (DPC). Recombination connected TRBV6-6 to TRBJ1-3, with the identity of the D gene unclear. The CDR3 region has the sequence CASRTTVNGNTIYF. The nucleotide sequence is given as TGTGCCAGCAGGACCACGGTGAATGGAAACACCATATATTTT.